The sequence of this T cell receptor beta chain was determined in a study of blood T cell repertoires in COVID-19. Per the study methods: The authors estimated nucleated cell counts from reference gene primer amplification. Sequenced by immunoSEQ multiplex PCR; TCRdb stores in-frame clones only, minus some. That table supplies the V and J calls and clone size; D and trimming were determined from the DNA. The top ten hold 7% to 7.5% of the sample, which has under 450,000 clones, about 86% seen once. The Seattle patients, enrolled during active infection, were followed longitudinally. The V end lost 4 bases, the J end lost 3 bases, and 7 bases lay between the germline ends. CDR3 size: 12 residues. Germline V gene data show CDR1 as MNHEY and CDR2 as SVGAGI.

This chain connects TRBV6-5 to TRBJ2-7, with D perhaps matching TRBD2 (6 bases). The clonotype comes from an older woman with COVID-19, enrolled during active disease. Sequenced: peripheral blood. The CDR3: CASSSAGYEQYF. The DNA for the CDR3 is TGTGCCAGCAGTTCAGCGGGCTACGAGCAGTACTTC.